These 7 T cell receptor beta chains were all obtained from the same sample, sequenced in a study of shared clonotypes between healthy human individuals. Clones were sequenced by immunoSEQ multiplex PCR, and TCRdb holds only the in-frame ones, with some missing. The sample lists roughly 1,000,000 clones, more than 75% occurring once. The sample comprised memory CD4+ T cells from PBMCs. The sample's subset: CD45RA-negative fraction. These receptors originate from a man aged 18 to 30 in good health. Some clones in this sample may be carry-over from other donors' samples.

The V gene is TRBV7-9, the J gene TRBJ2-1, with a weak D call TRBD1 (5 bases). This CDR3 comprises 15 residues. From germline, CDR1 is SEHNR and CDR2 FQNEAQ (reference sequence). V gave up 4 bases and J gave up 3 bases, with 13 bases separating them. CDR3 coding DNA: TGTGCCAGCAGCTCCTCAGACAGAGGCTACAATGAGCAGTTCTTC. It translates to CASSSSDRGYNEQFF. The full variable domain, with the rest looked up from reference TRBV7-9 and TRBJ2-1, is DTGVSQNPRHKITKRGQNVTFRCDPISEHNRLYWYRQTLGQGPEFLTYFQNEAQLEKSRLLSDRFSAERPKGSFSTLEIQRTEQGDSAMYLCASSSSDRGYNEQFFGPGTRLTVL.

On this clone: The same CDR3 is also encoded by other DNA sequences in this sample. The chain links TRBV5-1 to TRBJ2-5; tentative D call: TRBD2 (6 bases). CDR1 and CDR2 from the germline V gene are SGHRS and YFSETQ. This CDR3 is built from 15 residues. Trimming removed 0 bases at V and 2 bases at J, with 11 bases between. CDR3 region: CASSLAGTSQETQYF. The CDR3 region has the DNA TGCGCCAGCAGCTTGGCCGGGACTTCTCAAGAGACCCAGTACTTC.

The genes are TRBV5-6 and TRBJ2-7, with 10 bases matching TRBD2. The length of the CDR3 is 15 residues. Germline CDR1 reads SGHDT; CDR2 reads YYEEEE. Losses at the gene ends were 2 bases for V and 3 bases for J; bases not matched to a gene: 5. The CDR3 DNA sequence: TGTGCCAGCAGCTTAGTAGCGGGAGGCTTCTACGAGCAGTACTTC. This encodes CASSLVAGGFYEQYF.

DNA for the CDR3: TGTGCCAGCGTCGGACAGGGCCGCACAGCTTTCTTT. Protein sequence: CASVGQGRTAFF. This chain joins TRBV6-6 and TRBJ1-1; 8 nucleotides match TRBD1. Germline-derived CDR1 and CDR2 are MNHNY and SVGAGI (reference sequence). This CDR3 has 12 residues. Germline trimming cut 8 bases from V and 10 bases from J; bases unmatched to any gene: 9.

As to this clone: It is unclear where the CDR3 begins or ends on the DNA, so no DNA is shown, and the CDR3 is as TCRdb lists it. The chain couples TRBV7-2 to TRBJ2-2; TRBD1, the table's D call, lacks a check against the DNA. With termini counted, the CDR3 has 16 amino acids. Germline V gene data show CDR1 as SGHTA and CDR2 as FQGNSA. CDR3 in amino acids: CASSFGPGQNTGELFF.

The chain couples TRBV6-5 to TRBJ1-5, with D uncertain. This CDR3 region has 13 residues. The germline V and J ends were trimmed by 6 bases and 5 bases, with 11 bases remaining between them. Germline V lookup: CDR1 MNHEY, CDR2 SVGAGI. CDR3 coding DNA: TGTGCCAGCAGCCCAGGACTTTATCAGCCCCAGCATTTT. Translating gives CASSPGLYQPQHF.

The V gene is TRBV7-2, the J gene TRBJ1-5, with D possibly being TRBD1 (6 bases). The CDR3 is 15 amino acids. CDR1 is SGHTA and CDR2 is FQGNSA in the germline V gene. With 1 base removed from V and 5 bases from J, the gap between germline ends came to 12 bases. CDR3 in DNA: TGTGCCAGCAGCTTAGGGGGGGCGCTTCATCAGCCCCAGCATTTT. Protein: CASSLGGALHQPQHF.